The T cell receptor beta chain described here comes from a study of T cell repertoires in cytomegalovirus infection. Whole-study findings and limits: Ex vivo responses were dominated by HLA-C-restricted CMV-specific TCR beta clonotypes. Of the TCR beta families, the public ones yielded a cumulative frequency that identified carriers of CMV plus the relevant HLA.

Per germline, CDR1 KGHDR and CDR2 SFDVKD. The CDR3 runs 14 residues. The germline V and J ends were trimmed by 10 bases and 2 bases, with 15 bases remaining between them. Turning to this clonotype: The antigen remains unidentified.

TCRdb re-called the reads through MiXCR, storing one row per CDR3 protein. The profile shows roughly 600,000 distinct CDR3 sequences, roughly a quarter of them singletons. The TCR sequence derives from a human donor in good health (CMV status not recorded). Some clones in this sample may be carry-over from other donors' samples. What was sequenced was CD8+ T cells from PBMCs. The V and J genes are TRBV24-1 and TRBJ2-3, with D possibly TRBD2 on 6 matching bases. DNA of the CDR3: TGTGCCACACAATTTGGGGACTTCACAGATACGCAGTATTTT. It specifies CATQFGDFTDTQYF.